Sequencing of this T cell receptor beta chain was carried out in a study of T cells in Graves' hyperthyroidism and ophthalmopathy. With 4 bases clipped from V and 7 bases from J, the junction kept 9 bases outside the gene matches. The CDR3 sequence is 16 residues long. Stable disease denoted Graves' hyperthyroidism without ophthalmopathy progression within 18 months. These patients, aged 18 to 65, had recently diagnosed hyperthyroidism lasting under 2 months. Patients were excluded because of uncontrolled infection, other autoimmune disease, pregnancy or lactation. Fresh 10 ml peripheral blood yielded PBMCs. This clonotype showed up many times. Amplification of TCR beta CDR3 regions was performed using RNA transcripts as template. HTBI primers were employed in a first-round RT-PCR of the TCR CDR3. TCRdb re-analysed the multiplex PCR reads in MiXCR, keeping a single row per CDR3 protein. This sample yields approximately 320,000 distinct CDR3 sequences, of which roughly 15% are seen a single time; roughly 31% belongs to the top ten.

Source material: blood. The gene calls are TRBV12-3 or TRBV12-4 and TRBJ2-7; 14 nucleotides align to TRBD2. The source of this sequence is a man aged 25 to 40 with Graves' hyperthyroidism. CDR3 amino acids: CASSSRRLAGGIEQYF. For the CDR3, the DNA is TGTGCCAGCAGTTCCCGTCGACTAGCGGGAGGGATAGAGCAGTACTTC.